This T cell receptor (beta chain) was found in a study of blood T cells in healthy people across ages. Primers used in a second PCR of roughly 6 to 12 cycles were a sample-barcoded 5' primer and a J-beta primer mix. Via MiXCR, TCRdb re-called the 5' RACE reads, giving one row per CDR3 protein. Here the sample spans around 1,000,000 distinct CDR3 sequences, approximately 25% being singletons. Germline CDR1 and CDR2: MNHEY and SVGEGT. CDR3 length: 12 amino acids. Concerning this clonotype itself: The junction shows a germline mismatch at one end, possibly a read error.

In addition, the sample was reused for a study of T cells of mothers and their children. From that study: Every microgram of extracted RNA entered cDNA synthesis, roughly 1.4 ug per 15 ul.

This clonotype was sampled from a girl between 2 and 10 years old in good health. Source material: blood. The chain combines TRBV6-2 or TRBV6-3 with TRBJ2-3; D gene ambiguous. The CDR3 coding sequence is TGTGCCAGCAGTTACTCGAACGGCAAGCAGTTCTTT. Translation: CASSYSNGKQFF.